A selection of T cell receptor beta chains follows, all from one sample in a study of monozygotic twins with inflammatory bowel disease. TCRdb reprocessed the 5' RACE reads and stores each CDR3 protein as one record, lacking DNA. The sample table includes more than 300,000 distinct CDR3 sequences. Material for sequencing was blood. The receptor set was obtained from a human donor with ulcerative colitis or Crohn's disease, or a healthy co-twin of an affected twin (not recorded which). CDR3s include the opening cysteine and the closing phenylalanine or tryptophan.

J: TRBJ2-1
V: TRBV7-3
length: 17
CDR3: CASSPLWLAGFYNEQFF

J: TRBJ1-1
V: TRBV5-6
length: 14
CDR3: CASSFGTGGTEAFF

J: TRBJ2-7
V: TRBV4-1
length: 13
CDR3: CASSHAPSYEQYF

J: TRBJ2-3
V: TRBV12-3/TRBV12-4
length: 14
CDR3: CASSPTSPTDTQYF

J: TRBJ1-2
V: TRBV9
length: 16
CDR3: CASSVAQGAHSNGYTF

J: TRBJ1-3
V: TRBV5-5
length: 17
CDR3: CASSQTLGVLSGNTIYF

J: TRBJ2-1
V: TRBV5-5
length: 14
CDR3: CASSLEWGSDEQFF

J: TRBJ2-7
V: TRBV28
length: 14
CDR3: CASGGGAARETQYF

J: TRBJ2-3
V: TRBV20-1
length: 15
CDR3: CSARDRTTSTDTQYF

J: TRBJ1-2
V: TRBV7-3
length: 14
CDR3: CASSLVGLGGGYTF

J: TRBJ1-5
V: TRBV5-1
length: 15
CDR3: CASSPMTGPEGAQHF